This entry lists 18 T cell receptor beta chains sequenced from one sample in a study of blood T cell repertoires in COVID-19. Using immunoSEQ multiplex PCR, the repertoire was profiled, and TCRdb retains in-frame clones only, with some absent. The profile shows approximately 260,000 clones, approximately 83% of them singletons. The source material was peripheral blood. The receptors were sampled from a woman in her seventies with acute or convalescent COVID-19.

This CDR3 reads CASSLDPIYREWFDTEAFF. The DNA for the CDR3 is TGTGCCAGCAGCTTGGACCCAATTTACAGGGAATGGTTTGACACTGAAGCTTTCTTT. The chain couples TRBV7-6 to TRBJ1-1, with a tentative D call TRBD1 (6 bases). Trimming cost V 3 bases and J 3 bases, with 26 bases left between them. CDR1 and CDR2 from the germline V gene are SGHVS and FNYEAQ. The CDR3 is 19 amino acids.

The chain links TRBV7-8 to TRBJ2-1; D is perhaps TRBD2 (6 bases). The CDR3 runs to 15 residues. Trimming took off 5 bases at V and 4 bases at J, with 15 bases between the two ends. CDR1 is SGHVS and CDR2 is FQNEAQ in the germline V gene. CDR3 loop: CASSHPGTVYNEQFF. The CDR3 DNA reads TGTGCCAGCAGCCACCCCGGGACTGTATACAATGAGCAGTTCTTC.

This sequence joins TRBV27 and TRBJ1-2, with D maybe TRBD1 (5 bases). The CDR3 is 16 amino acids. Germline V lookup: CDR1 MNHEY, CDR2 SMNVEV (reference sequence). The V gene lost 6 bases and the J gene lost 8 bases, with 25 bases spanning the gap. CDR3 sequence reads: CASSPGVGTARRGYTF. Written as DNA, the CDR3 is TGTGCCAGCAGCCCCGGAGTTGGGACTGCCCGCAGGGGCTACACCTTC.

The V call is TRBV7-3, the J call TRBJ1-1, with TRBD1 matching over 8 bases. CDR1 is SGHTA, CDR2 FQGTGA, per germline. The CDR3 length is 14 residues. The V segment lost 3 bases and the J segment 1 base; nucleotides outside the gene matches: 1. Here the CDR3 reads CASSFDRGNTEAFF. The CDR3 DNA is TGTGCCAGCAGCTTCGACAGGGGGAACACTGAAGCTTTCTTT.

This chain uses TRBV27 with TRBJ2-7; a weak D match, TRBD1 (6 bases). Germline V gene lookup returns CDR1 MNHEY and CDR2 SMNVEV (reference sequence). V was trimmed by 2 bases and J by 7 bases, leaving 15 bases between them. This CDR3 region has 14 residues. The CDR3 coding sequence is TGTGCCAGCAGTTTACAACAGGGCAAAATGGAGCAGTACTTC. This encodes CASSLQQGKMEQYF.

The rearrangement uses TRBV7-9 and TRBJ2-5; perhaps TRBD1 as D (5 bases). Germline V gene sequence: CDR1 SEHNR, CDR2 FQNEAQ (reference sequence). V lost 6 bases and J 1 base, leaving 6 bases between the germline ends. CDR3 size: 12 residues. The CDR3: CASRGLQETQYF. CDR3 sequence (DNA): TGTGCCAGCAGGGGGCTCCAAGAGACCCAGTACTTC.

The DNA for the CDR3 is TGTGCCAGCAGCCTGTTACTAGCGGCCCCCGGCGAGCAGTACTTC. The encoded protein is CASSLLLAAPGEQYF. This rearrangement joins TRBV7-8 to TRBJ2-7; TRBD2 agrees at 8 bases. Trimming at V came to 5 bases and at J to 6 bases, leaving 12 bases not matched to a gene. Germline V gives CDR1 SGHVS, CDR2 FQNEAQ. The CDR3 runs 15 residues.

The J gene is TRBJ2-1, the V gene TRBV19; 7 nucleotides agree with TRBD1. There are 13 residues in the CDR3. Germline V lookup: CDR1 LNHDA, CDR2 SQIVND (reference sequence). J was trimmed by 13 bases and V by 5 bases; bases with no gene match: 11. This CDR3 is CASSSRQGLNQFF. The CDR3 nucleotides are TGTGCCAGTAGTTCGAGACAGGGATTGAACCAGTTCTTC.

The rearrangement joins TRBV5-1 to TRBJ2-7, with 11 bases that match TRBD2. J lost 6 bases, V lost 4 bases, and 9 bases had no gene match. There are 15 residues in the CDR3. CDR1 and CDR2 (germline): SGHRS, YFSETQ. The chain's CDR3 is CASSNRTSGQGEQYF. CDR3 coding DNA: TGCGCCAGCAGCAACCGGACTAGCGGGCAAGGCGAGCAGTACTTC.

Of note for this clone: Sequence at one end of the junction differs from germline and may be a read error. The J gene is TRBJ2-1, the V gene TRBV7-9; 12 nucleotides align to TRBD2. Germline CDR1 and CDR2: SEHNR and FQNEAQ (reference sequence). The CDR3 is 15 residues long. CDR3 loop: CASSLAGGPYNEQFF. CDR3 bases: TGTGCCAGCAGCCTAGCGGGGGGGCCCTACAATGAGCAGTTCTTC.

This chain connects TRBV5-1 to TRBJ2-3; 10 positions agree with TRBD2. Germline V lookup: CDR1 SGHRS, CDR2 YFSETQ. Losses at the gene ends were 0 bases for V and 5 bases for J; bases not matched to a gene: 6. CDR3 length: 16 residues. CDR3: CASSLASGGAQDTQYF. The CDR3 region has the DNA TGCGCCAGCAGCTTGGCGAGCGGGGGGGCCCAAGATACGCAGTATTTT.

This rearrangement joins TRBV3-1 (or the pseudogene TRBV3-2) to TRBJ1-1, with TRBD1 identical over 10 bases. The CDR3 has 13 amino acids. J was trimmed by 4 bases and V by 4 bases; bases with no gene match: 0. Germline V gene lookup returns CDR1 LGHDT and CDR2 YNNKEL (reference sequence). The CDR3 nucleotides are TGTGCCAGCAGCCGGACAGGGGGCACTGAAGCTTTCTTT. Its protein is CASSRTGGTEAFF.

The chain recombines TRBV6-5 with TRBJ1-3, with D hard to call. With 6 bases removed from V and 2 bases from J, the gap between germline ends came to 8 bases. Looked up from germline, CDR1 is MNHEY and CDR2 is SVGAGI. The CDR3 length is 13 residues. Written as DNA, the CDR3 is TGTGCCAGCAGCCCCACGGCTGGAAACACCATATATTTT. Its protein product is CASSPTAGNTIYF.

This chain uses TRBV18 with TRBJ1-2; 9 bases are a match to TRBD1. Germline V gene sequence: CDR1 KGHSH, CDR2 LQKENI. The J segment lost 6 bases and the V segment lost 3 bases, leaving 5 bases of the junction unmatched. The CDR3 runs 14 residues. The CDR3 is CASSPRTGDHGYTF. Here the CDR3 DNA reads TGTGCCAGCTCACCCCGGACAGGGGACCATGGCTACACCTTC.

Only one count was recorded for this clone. The CDR3 spells CASSDTVNTEAFF. The CDR3 nucleotides are TGTGCCAGCTCGGACACGGTGAACACTGAAGCTTTCTTT. The V and J genes are TRBV18 and TRBJ1-1, with a weak D call TRBD1 (5 bases). Germline V CDR1 and CDR2: KGHSH, LQKENI. V was cut by 6 bases and J by 0 bases, with 8 bases left in between. This CDR3 has 13 residues.

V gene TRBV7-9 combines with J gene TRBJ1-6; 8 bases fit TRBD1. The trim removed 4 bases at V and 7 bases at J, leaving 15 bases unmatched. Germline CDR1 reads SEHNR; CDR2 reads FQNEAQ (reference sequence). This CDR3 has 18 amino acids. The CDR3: CASSWVGQARWNNSPLHF. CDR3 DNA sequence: TGTGCCAGCAGCTGGGTGGGACAGGCCCGCTGGAACAATTCACCCCTCCACTTT.

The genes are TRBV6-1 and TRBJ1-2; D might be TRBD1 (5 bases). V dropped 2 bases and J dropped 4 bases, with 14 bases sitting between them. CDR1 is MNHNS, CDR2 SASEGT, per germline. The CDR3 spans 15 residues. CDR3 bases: TGTGCCAGCAGTGAACGTCGGGGGTGGAGCTATGGCTACACCTTC. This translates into CASSERRGWSYGYTF.

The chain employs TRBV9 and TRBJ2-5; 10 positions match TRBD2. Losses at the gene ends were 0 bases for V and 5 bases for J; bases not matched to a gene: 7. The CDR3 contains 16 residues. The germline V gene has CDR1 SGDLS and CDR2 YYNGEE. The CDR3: CASSVGAGGYSETQYF. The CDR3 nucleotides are TGTGCCAGCAGCGTAGGAGCGGGGGGGTATTCGGAGACCCAGTACTTC.